This T cell receptor beta chain was documented in a study of post-analysis software for immune sequencing data (dated by TCRdb to between 2014 and 2016). Looking at the study overall: The recorded disease courses included relapsing-remitting, secondary progressive and progressive-relapsing multiple sclerosis, and some patients had no subtype annotation. A subset of samples was prepared in parallel using single-end sample barcoding, then pooled and co-amplified after Illumina adapter ligation. The patient repertoires were set against 11 previously published healthy control repertoires from donors whose ages ranged from roughly 6 to 27 years.

Broad study findings and their caveats: The multiple sclerosis patient group was slightly younger than the control group. Direct clustering with F measure revealed strong co-clustering of samples prepared in the same batch, which led to a batch-effect correction. Multiple sclerosis patients had significantly lower normalized Chao1 diversity than controls, a result that suggests substantial peripheral T-cell clonal expansion.

To demonstrate the VDJtools post-analysis software, the study profiled TCR beta repertoires from the peripheral blood of 10 to 15 young patients with multiple sclerosis. The multiple sclerosis patients were children and adolescents ranging in age from about 6 to 16 years. In this sample, this clonotype turned up a few times. Its cognate antigen has yet to be identified. No base qualities exist here, and no much larger clone lies one base off it. The library was generated by PCR. Sequenced on an Illumina HiSeq 2500. Unique molecular identifiers were incorporated into TCR beta cDNA libraries to reduce PCR and sequencing biases. Per 1 to 10 million input T cells, roughly 500,000 cDNA molecules were obtained, such that each molecule approximated one T cell. The patient libraries were prepared and sequenced using the same protocol as the earlier healthy control dataset. Samples belonging to the same batch were prepared together, multiplexed and sequenced on a shared HiSeq lane. On the study's bioinformatics: Raw barcoded reads were processed with MIGEC, and single-read molecular identifier groups were discarded before consensus assembly and CDR3 extraction. Clonotype tables were post-analysed with VDJtools, and diversity was normalized by down-sampling all datasets to the smallest sample size. To correct batch-related cross-sample contamination, repertoire overlap clustering matched CDR3 amino acid sequences but not nucleotide sequences. TCRdb trimmed public reads at Q25 via fastp, called clones via MiXCR and kept in-frame beta chains. Rows with one shared CDR3 protein collapse into an entry with the most common genes and DNA. These V and J calls are TCRdb output, not the study's own analysis. Counted in this sample were 800,000 to 950,000 distinct CDR3 sequences; approximately 57% of them appeared once. The ten largest clones take up over 4% of the sample.

Specimen: blood. The TCR was taken from a girl aged 5 to 17 with multiple sclerosis.

The CDR3 loop reads CASSPTVTTDTQYF. The sequenced DNA: TGTGCCAGCAGTCCCACAGTTACCACAGATACGCAGTATTTT. Recombination linked TRBV12-3 or TRBV12-4 to TRBJ2-3; the D segment cannot be called with confidence. CDR3 length: 14 amino acids, cysteine to phenylalanine. Only the CDR3 DNA is retained, 42 bases long and in frame from the first base. A distance of 11 bases separates the germline ends of V and J, which lose 5 bases and 2 bases respectively.